The TCR beta chain described here comes from a study of OX40 agonist ivuxolimab in advanced cancers. Turning to the study itself: Those enrolled were 82.7% male, with a mean age of approximately 60 years and ages from roughly 23 to 80.

Using immunoSEQ multiplex PCR, the repertoire was profiled, and TCRdb retains in-frame clones only, with some absent. The data contain tens of thousands of clones, approximately 86% of them singletons. The CDR3 contains 16 residues. CDR1 is LNHDA and CDR2 is SQIVND in the germline V gene (reference sequence). V lost 6 bases to trimming and J lost 0 bases; unmatched junction nucleotides: 8. The sequence derives from an adult with an advanced solid tumor such as melanoma, head and neck, liver or kidney cancer. The V call is TRBV19, the J call TRBJ2-7; TRBD2 matches at 10 bases. Sequenced material: CD4+ or CD8+ T cells sorted from blood, taken in a trial of the OX40 agonist ivuxolimab. The CDR3 nucleotides are TGTGCCAGTAGCCCCGTCCTAGCGGGGGACTCCTACGAGCAGTACTTC. It translates to CASSPVLAGDSYEQYF.